These 24 T cell receptor beta chains were all obtained from the same sample, sequenced in a study of control samples from healthy donors and cancer patients. TCRdb's table, derived via immunoSEQ multiplex PCR, lists solely in-frame clones and lacks some. The repertoire holds 130,000 or so clones, with approximately 92% as singletons. The sample consisted of blood. The receptors here all came from a woman between 45 and 65 years old in good health.

The chain recombines TRBV29-1 with TRBJ2-5; D unclear. V was shortened by 5 bases and J by 1 base, with 14 bases between the two germline ends. The CDR3 runs to 14 residues. The V gene's germline CDR1 is SQVTM and CDR2 ANQGSEA. The CDR3 sequence: CSVLTQSGQETQYF. The CDR3 DNA is TGCAGCGTTCTGACACAGTCGGGCCAAGAGACCCAGTACTTC. The full variable domain, its missing parts supplied by reference TRBV29-1 and TRBJ2-5, is SAVISQKPSRDICQRGTSLTIQCQVDSQVTMMFWYRQQPGQSLTLIATANQGSEATYESGFVIDKFPISRPNLTFSTLTVSNMSPEDSSIYLCSVLTQSGQETQYFGPGTRLLVL.

The chain uses TRBV7-8 and TRBJ2-7; D gene uncertain. Looked up from germline, CDR1 is SGHVS and CDR2 is FQNEAQ. The CDR3 has 15 amino acids. V was pared by 7 bases and J by 0 bases, with 16 bases between. In DNA, the CDR3 is TGTGCCAGCAAGACGGAAGGCCACTACTCCTACGAGCAGTACTTC. The encoded protein is CASKTEGHYSYEQYF.

V is TRBV7-9 and J is TRBJ2-7, with a possible D match to TRBD1 (6 bases). CDR3 length: 14 residues. V was pared by 5 bases and J by 3 bases, with 14 bases between. The germline CDR1 and CDR2 sequences are SEHNR and FQNEAQ (reference sequence). The CDR3 DNA reads as TGTGCCAGCAGCCCGCGAAACAGGGACTACGAGCAGTACTTC. Encoded protein: CASSPRNRDYEQYF.

The sample holds a few counts of this clone. J is TRBJ1-3 and V is TRBV9; 7 bases map to TRBD1. The CDR3 is made up of 16 amino acids. The V gene end was trimmed by 3 bases and the J gene end by 4 bases; junction bases not matched to a gene: 10. In germline, CDR1 is SGDLS, CDR2 YYNGEE. CDR3 in amino acids: CASSEMSQGTGNTIYF. Here the CDR3 DNA reads TGTGCCAGCAGCGAAATGTCACAGGGGACAGGAAACACCATATATTTT.

In its sample, this clone was seen once. The gene calls are TRBV5-4 and TRBJ2-2; 12 bases fit TRBD1. The length of the CDR3 is 17 residues. With V trimmed by 7 bases and J by 6 bases, 13 bases remained unmatched. The germline V gene has CDR1 SGHNT and CDR2 YYREEE (reference sequence). CDR3 sequence (DNA): TGTGCCAGCGAACCCTCGCCGGGACAGGGGGCTTCCGGGGAGCTGTTTTTT. Protein product: CASEPSPGQGASGELFF.

The chain uses TRBV5-4 and TRBJ1-6; 10 bases are shared with TRBD1. The trim removed 4 bases at V and 9 bases at J, leaving 7 bases unmatched. The CDR3 covers 15 residues. From germline, CDR1 is SGHNT and CDR2 YYREEE (reference sequence). CDR3 amino acids: CASSLIGQGGSPLHF. DNA of the CDR3: TGTGCCAGCAGCCTTATTGGACAGGGGGGTTCACCCCTCCACTTT.

The J gene is TRBJ1-2, the V gene TRBV11-2; unclear D gene. V was cut by 1 base and J by 4 bases, with 13 bases left in between. CDR1 is SGHAT, CDR2 FQNNGV, per germline. CDR3 length equals 15 residues. The CDR3 DNA sequence: TGTGCCAGCAGCTTAGGCCCGAAGGCTCCCTATGGCTACACCTTC. Translation gives CASSLGPKAPYGYTF.

The rearrangement joins TRBV5-1 to TRBJ1-2; possible D gene TRBD1, 5 bases. The germline gives CDR1 SGHRS, CDR2 YFSETQ. The CDR3 has 15 amino acids. Trimming took off 0 bases at V and 0 bases at J, with 9 bases between the two ends. CDR3 in DNA: TGCGCCAGCAGCTTGGACGGACAACCTAACTATGGCTACACCTTC. Translation: CASSLDGQPNYGYTF. Full variable domain (outside the CDR3, taken from reference TRBV5-1 and TRBJ1-2): KAGVTQTPRYLIKTRGQQVTLSCSPISGHRSVSWYQQTPGQGLQFLFEYFSETQRNKGNFPGRFSGRQFSNSRSEMNVSTLELGDSALYLCASSLDGQPNYGYTFGSGTRLTVV.

Comment on this clone: The sample contains more than one DNA sequence encoding this CDR3. The rearrangement uses TRBV30 and TRBJ2-7; D perhaps matches TRBD1 (5 bases). The CDR3 has 12 residues. Germline CDR1 and CDR2: GTSNPN and SVGIG (reference sequence). Trimming removed 0 bases from V and 7 bases from J, with 10 bases in between. This CDR3 reads CAWSVLGHEQYF. For the CDR3, the DNA is TGTGCCTGGAGTGTACTGGGGCATGAGCAGTACTTC.

This clone has only one observation. The chain uses TRBV9 and TRBJ2-7; D is unclear. This CDR3 region has 14 residues. Trimming took off 4 bases at V and 4 bases at J, with 15 bases between the two ends. Germline CDR1 SGDLS, CDR2 YYNGEE. The CDR3 here is CASSSLGGFYEQYF. For the CDR3, the DNA is TGTGCCAGCAGCTCATTAGGTGGGTTTTACGAGCAGTACTTC. Together with reference TRBV9 and TRBJ2-7, the CDR3 gives the full variable domain: DSGVTQTPKHLITATGQRVTLRCSPRSGDLSVYWYQQSLDQGLQFLIQYYNGEERAKGNILERFSAQQFPDLHSELNLSSLELGDSALYFCASSSLGGFYEQYFGPGTRLTVT.

J is TRBJ2-1 and V is TRBV30; D ambiguous. Per germline, CDR1 GTSNPN and CDR2 SVGIG (reference sequence). The V and J ends lost 2 bases and 3 bases respectively, with 14 bases between them. The CDR3 is 15 amino acids. The CDR3 DNA reads as TGTGCCTGGAGTTGGGCGTCGGGCCTCTACAATGAGCAGTTCTTC. This gives the protein CAWSWASGLYNEQFF.

Only one count was recorded for this clone. V usage is TRBV2 and J usage is TRBJ1-4; 9 bases match TRBD1. Trimming cost V 6 bases and J 8 bases; bases outside gene matches: 7. This CDR3 contains 14 residues. The germline gives CDR1 SNHLY, CDR2 FYNNEI. The CDR3 loop reads CASRPGQGYEKLFF. The CDR3 DNA follows: TGTGCCAGCAGGCCGGGACAGGGTTACGAAAAACTGTTTTTT.

The CDR3 DNA sequence: TGTGCCAGCTCACCACAACAGGGGGGCGATAGCAATCAGCCCCAGCATTTT. Amino acids: CASSPQQGGDSNQPQHF. The chain uses TRBV18 and TRBJ1-5; 8 bases are shared with TRBD1. The CDR3 consists of 17 residues. Unmatched junction bases numbered 5, after V lost 1 base and J lost 0 bases. CDR1 is KGHSH, CDR2 LQKENI, per germline. The whole variable domain, remainder taken from reference TRBV18 and TRBJ1-5, is NAGVMQNPRHLVRRRGQEARLRCSPMKGHSHVYWYRQLPEEGLKFMVYLQKENIIDESGMPKERFSAEFPKEGPSILRIQQVVRGDSAAYFCASSPQQGGDSNQPQHFGDGTRLSIL.

V gene TRBV11-3 combines with J gene TRBJ2-5; D is unclear. The CDR3 consists of 12 residues. V was pared by 3 bases and J by 4 bases, with 6 bases between. Germline loops: CDR1 SGHNT, CDR2 YENEEA. CDR3 DNA sequence: TGTGCCAGCAGCTTTGATGGAGAGACCCAGTACTTC. This codes for CASSFDGETQYF.

Points on this clone: One junction end disagrees with the germline gene, perhaps due to a read error. V and J are TRBV20-1 and TRBJ1-2, with D maybe TRBD1 (5 bases). The CDR3 totals 11 residues. CDR1 is DFQATT and CDR2 is SNEGSKA in the germline V gene (reference sequence). The CDR3 DNA reads as TGCAGTGCTAGAGTTGGTACTCAGGGAGCTTTC. Its protein is CSARVGTQGAF.

The chain is built from TRBV28 and TRBJ1-5, with D possibly being TRBD1 (5 bases). The germline V gene has CDR1 MDHEN and CDR2 SYDVKM. V was trimmed by 5 bases and J by 2 bases, leaving 25 bases between them. The CDR3 loop spans 19 amino acids. The CDR3 DNA is TGTGCCAGCAGTCCTTATCCCGGGACGGGCCTGAAGGGCAATCAGCCCCAGCATTTT. Protein sequence: CASSPYPGTGLKGNQPQHF.

The gene calls are TRBV11-2 and TRBJ1-1, with a tentative D call TRBD1 (5 bases). CDR1 is SGHAT and CDR2 is FQNNGV in the germline V gene. Trimming left V 5 bases short and J 1 base short, with 11 bases between. This CDR3 contains 14 residues. The CDR3 bases are TGTGCCAGCAGCAGGGGCCACCCGAACACTGAAGCTTTCTTT. Amino acid sequence: CASSRGHPNTEAFF.

The chain employs TRBV18 and TRBJ1-4; D is unclear. Germline CDR1 reads KGHSH; CDR2 reads LQKENI. CDR3 length equals 15 residues. Trimming left V 1 base short and J 0 bases short, with 6 bases between. The CDR3 loop is CASSPQLTTNEKLFF. The DNA of the CDR3 is TGTGCCAGCTCACCACAGTTAACAACTAATGAAAAACTGTTTTTT.

The J gene is TRBJ2-3, the V gene TRBV7-9; possible D gene TRBD2, 5 bases. V was trimmed by 1 base and J by 2 bases, leaving 22 bases between them. This CDR3 has 19 residues. Germline CDR1 and CDR2: SEHNR and FQNEAQ (reference sequence). CDR3 DNA sequence: TGTGCCAGCAGCTTAGGTAGCCTAGCCTTCGTAGGTCCCACAGATACGCAGTATTTT. This codes for CASSLGSLAFVGPTDTQYF.

The V gene is TRBV29-1, the J gene TRBJ2-1, with D unclear. Per the germline V gene, CDR1 is SQVTM and CDR2 is ANQGSEA. The CDR3 length is 12 residues. V lost 4 bases, J lost 8 bases, and 12 bases lay in between. The CDR3 is CSVADKVHEQFF. For the CDR3, the DNA is TGCAGCGTTGCCGACAAGGTCCATGAGCAGTTCTTC.

The chain carries TRBV28 and TRBJ2-1; TRBD1 matches at 10 bases. Germline CDR1 and CDR2: MDHEN and SYDVKM. With 6 bases clipped from V and 1 base from J, the junction kept 6 bases outside the gene matches. This CDR3 has 16 amino acids. CDR3 coding DNA: TGTGCCAGCAGCCCACCGGGACAGGGGTCCTACAATGAGCAGTTCTTC. Protein: CASSPPGQGSYNEQFF.

The chain recombines TRBV27 with TRBJ1-1, with 7 bases identical to TRBD1. V shed 6 bases and J 3 bases; nucleotides not matched to a gene: 10. There are 15 residues in the CDR3. The germline CDR1 and CDR2 sequences are MNHEY and SMNVEV (reference sequence). CDR3 DNA sequence: TGTGCCAGCAGACACCCACAGGGGTACGACACTGAAGCTTTCTTT. Translation gives CASRHPQGYDTEAFF.

V gene TRBV25-1 combines with J gene TRBJ2-5; D gene unclear. There are 13 residues in the CDR3. Germline V gene sequence: CDR1 MGHDK, CDR2 SYGVNS. Trimming left V 5 bases short and J 1 base short, with 8 bases between. In DNA form, the CDR3 reads TGTGCCAGCAGTCTTGTCCCCCAAGAGACCCAGTACTTC. Protein product: CASSLVPQETQYF.

The chain carries TRBV6-5 and TRBJ1-2, with D perhaps TRBD1 (6 bases). The CDR3 contains 13 residues. Between the trimmed V and J ends, which lost 6 bases and 7 bases, there was a span of 15 bases. Germline assignment: CDR1 MNHEY and CDR2 SVGAGI. As DNA, the CDR3 is TGTGCCAGCAGCCCAGACAGGTTCGGTGGCTACACCTTC. Translated, it gives CASSPDRFGGYTF.